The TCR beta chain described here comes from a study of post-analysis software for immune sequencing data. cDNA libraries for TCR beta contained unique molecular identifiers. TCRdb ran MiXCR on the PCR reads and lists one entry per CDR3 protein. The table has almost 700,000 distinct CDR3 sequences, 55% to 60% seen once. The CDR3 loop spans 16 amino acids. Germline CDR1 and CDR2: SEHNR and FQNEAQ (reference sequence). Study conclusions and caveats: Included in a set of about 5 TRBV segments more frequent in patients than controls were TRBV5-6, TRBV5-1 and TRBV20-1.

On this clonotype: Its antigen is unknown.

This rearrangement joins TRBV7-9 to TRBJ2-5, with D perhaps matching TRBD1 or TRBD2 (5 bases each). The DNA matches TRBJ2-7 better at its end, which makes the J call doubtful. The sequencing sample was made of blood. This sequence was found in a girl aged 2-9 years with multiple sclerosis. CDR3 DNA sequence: TGTGCCAGCAGCTTAGCGGCCCGGGACGGGACCTACGAGCAGTACTTC. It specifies CASSLAARDGTYEQYF.